This TCR beta chain was documented in a study of Tregs in tolerant kidney transplant recipients. Mixed chimerism was transient after nonmyeloablative marrow transplants from related graft donors. Unstimulated Tregs (CD4+CD25+CD127-) and CD4+CD25- non-Tregs were sorted from PBMCs. The CDR3 runs to 15 residues. Trimming took off 5 bases at V and 4 bases at J, with 12 bases between the two ends. CDR1 is SNHLY and CDR2 is FYNNEI in the germline V gene. Profiled with immunoSEQ multiplex PCR; TCRdb holds only in-frame clones, not every one. In all, the sample yields around 33,000 clones. Study-wide points: Changing PCR primers prevented nucleotide comparison between some patients' samples. Biological reproducibility was not directly addressed in this study. Few patients were studied, so findings need validation in larger groups.

Remarks on this clone: Its antigen remains unidentified. The observed sequence ends 3 residues before the CDR3 terminus, with the missing tail filled in from the germline J gene.

The V call is TRBV2, the J call TRBJ1-6; TRBD1 is a possible D gene (6 bases). This sequence was found in a human patient who received a combined kidney and bone marrow transplant. These T cells may partly come from the graft donor. The sequences come from CD4+ T cells from blood (PBMCs), collected 24 months after the transplant. The DNA read from the CDR3 is TGTGCCAGCAGTCCTACAGGGAGGTATAATTCACCC. This codes for CASSPTGRYNSP. The whole CDR3 region reads CASSPTGRYNSPLHF.